This TCR beta chain was captured in a study of cytomegalovirus exposure and HLA in healthy donors. Primers: 60 Vbeta forward and 13 Jbeta reverse. Measured with immunoSEQ multiplex PCR; TCRdb has only the in-frame clones, and not every one. Among approximately 160,000 clones, roughly 85% were seen once, and the ten largest hold 0.55% to 0.8%. This CDR3 contains 14 residues. The V and J ends lost 0 bases and 5 bases respectively, with 10 bases between them. Looked up from germline, CDR1 is SGHTA and CDR2 is FQGNSA. The chain is built from TRBV7-2 and TRBJ2-5; a weak D match, TRBD2 (6 bases). Sequenced sample: PBMCs. The TCR sequence derives from a male donor in good health and CMV-seronegative. The CDR3 loop is CASSLALLAETQYF. The CDR3 nucleotides are TGTGCCAGCAGCTTAGCCCTCCTAGCGGAGACCCAGTACTTC.